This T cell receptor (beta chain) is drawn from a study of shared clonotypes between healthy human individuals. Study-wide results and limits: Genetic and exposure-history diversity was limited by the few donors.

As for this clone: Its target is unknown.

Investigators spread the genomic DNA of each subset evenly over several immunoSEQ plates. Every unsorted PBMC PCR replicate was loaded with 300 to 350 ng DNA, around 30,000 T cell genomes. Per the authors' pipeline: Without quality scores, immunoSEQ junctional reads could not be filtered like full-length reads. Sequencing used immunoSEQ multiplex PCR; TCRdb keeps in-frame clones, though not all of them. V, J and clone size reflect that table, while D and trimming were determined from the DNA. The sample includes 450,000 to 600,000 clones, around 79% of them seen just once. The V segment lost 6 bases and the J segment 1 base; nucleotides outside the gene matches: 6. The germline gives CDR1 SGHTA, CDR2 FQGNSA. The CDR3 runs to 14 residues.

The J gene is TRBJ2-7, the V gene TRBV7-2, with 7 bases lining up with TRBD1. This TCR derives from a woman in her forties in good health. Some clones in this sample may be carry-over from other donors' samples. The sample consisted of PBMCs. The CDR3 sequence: CASSRDRSSYEQYF. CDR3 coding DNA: TGTGCCAGCAGTCGGGACAGATCATCCTACGAGCAGTACTTC.